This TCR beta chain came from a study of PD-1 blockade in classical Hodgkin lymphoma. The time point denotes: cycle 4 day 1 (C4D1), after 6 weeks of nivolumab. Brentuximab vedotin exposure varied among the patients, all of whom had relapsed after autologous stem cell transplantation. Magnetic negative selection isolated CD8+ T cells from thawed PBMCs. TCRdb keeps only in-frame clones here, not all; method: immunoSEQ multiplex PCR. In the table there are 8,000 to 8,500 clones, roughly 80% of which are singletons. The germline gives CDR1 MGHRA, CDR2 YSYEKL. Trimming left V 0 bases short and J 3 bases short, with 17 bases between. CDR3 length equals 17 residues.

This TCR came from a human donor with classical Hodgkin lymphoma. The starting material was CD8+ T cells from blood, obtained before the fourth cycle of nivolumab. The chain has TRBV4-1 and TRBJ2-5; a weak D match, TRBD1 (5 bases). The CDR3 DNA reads TGCGCCAGCAGCCAAGAAAACTCAGGACAAGTAAAAGAGACCCAGTACTTC. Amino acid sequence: CASSQENSGQVKETQYF.